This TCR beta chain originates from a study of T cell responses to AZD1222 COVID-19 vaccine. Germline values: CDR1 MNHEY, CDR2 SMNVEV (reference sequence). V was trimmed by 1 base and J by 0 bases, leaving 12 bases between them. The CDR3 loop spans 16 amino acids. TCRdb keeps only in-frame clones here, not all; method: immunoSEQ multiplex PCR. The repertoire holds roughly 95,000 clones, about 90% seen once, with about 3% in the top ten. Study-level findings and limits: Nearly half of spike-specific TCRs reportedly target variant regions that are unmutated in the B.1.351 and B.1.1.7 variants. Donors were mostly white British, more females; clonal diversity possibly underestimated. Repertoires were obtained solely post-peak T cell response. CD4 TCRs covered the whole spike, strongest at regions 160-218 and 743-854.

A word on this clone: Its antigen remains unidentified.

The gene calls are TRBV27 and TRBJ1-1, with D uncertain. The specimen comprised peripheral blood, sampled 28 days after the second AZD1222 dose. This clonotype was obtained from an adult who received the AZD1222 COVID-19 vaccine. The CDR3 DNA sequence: TGTGCCAGCAGTTTATTCGTTCCGACAATGAACACTGAAGCTTTCTTT. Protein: CASSLFVPTMNTEAFF.